Below are 21 T cell receptor beta chains sequenced from a single sample in a study of blood T cell repertoires in COVID-19 (dated by TCRdb to 2018 to 2021). The library was generated by the immunoSEQ multiplex PCR assay. TCRdb mirrors the immuneACCESS table, restricted to in-frame sequences. Some clones are absent from its copies; in checked studies, under half trace to an unresolved V gene, and the reason for the others is unknown. The sample table holds over 200,000 clones, of which around nine tenths were seen once. Around 4.2% of the sample comes from the top ten. Sequencing used PBMCs or T cells enriched from blood (not recorded which). These receptors were obtained from a woman in her twenties or thirties with acute COVID-19.

The chain links TRBV4-1 to TRBJ1-5; 7 nucleotides match TRBD1. Trimming removed 0 bases from V and 9 bases from J; junction bases left unmatched: 17. The CDR3 length is 18 residues. The V gene's germline CDR1 is MGHRA and CDR2 YSYEKL. The CDR3 is CASSQDRGGGPPVGPQHF. For the CDR3, the DNA is TGCGCCAGCAGCCAAGATAGAGGGGGCGGTCCCCCCGTGGGGCCCCAGCATTTT.

The genes are TRBV5-1 and TRBJ2-1; 7 positions agree with TRBD1. CDR3 size: 16 residues. After removal of 3 bases from V and 4 bases from J, the junction contained 10 bases not matched to a gene. Germline V gene data show CDR1 as SGHRS and CDR2 as YFSETQ. The CDR3 loop is CASSSGPGQRYNEQFF. The CDR3 region has the DNA TGCGCCAGCAGCTCGGGCCCGGGACAGAGATACAATGAGCAGTTCTTC.

The rearrangement uses TRBV2 and TRBJ2-7; 7 bases agree with TRBD2. Unmatched junction bases numbered 6, after V lost 5 bases and J lost 2 bases. Germline V gene sequence: CDR1 SNHLY, CDR2 FYNNEI. This CDR3 has 14 amino acids. CDR3 nucleotides: TGTGCCAGCAGTTACGGGGGGAATACCTACGAGCAGTACTTC. The encoded protein is CASSYGGNTYEQYF.

The V call is TRBV20-1, the J call TRBJ2-5; the D is unclear. Germline V lookup: CDR1 DFQATT, CDR2 SNEGSKA (reference sequence). Trimming cost V 3 bases and J 7 bases, with 9 bases left between them. This CDR3 comprises 11 residues. DNA of the CDR3: TGCAGTGCTAGTGACCCATGGACCCAGTACTTC. Amino acid sequence: CSASDPWTQYF.

The rearrangement links TRBV7-8 to TRBJ1-1; D unresolved. Germline V lookup: CDR1 SGHVS, CDR2 FQNEAQ. The CDR3 covers 11 residues. V shed 9 bases and J shed 2 bases, with 7 bases lying between them. Here the CDR3 DNA reads TGTGCCAGTCCCCTTAACACTGAAGCTTTCTTT. It codes for CASPLNTEAFF.

V gene TRBV10-2 combines with J gene TRBJ1-2; 9 nucleotides match TRBD1. J was trimmed by 4 bases and V by 2 bases; bases with no gene match: 11. The CDR3 has 17 residues. Looked up from germline, CDR1 is WSHSY and CDR2 is SAAADI. CDR3 in DNA: TGCGCCAGCAGTGAGGGCGGGGTACAGGGGGCGATCTATGGCTACACCTTC. It yields the protein CASSEGGVQGAIYGYTF.

The count of this clone is one. The chain uses TRBV19 and TRBJ1-2; TRBD1 is a possible D gene (5 bases). From germline, CDR1 is LNHDA and CDR2 SQIVND (reference sequence). The CDR3 is made up of 14 amino acids. The V end lost 4 bases, the J end lost 2 bases, and 11 bases lay between the germline ends. CDR3 sequence: CASSRDLENYGYTF. CDR3 DNA: TGTGCCAGTAGTAGGGACTTGGAGAACTATGGCTACACCTTC.

This clone appeared once. This rearrangement joins TRBV5-1 to TRBJ2-3, with 9 bases aligning to TRBD1. The CDR3 sequence is 15 residues long. J was trimmed by 6 bases and V by 4 bases; bases with no gene match: 9. Germline V CDR1 and CDR2: SGHRS, YFSETQ. The CDR3: CASSIAGTGRDTQYF. The CDR3 region has the DNA TGCGCCAGCAGCATAGCCGGGACAGGGAGGGATACGCAGTATTTT.

This chain uses TRBV18 with TRBJ2-3; 7 positions match TRBD1. After removal of 4 bases from V and 4 bases from J, the junction contained 5 bases not matched to a gene. Germline V lookup: CDR1 KGHSH, CDR2 LQKENI. This CDR3 contains 14 residues. CDR3 protein: CASSRDRVADTQYF. In DNA form, the CDR3 reads TGTGCCAGCTCACGAGACAGGGTCGCAGATACGCAGTATTTT. The whole variable domain, remainder taken from reference TRBV18 and TRBJ2-3, is NAGVMQNPRHLVRRRGQEARLRCSPMKGHSHVYWYRQLPEEGLKFMVYLQKENIIDESGMPKERFSAEFPKEGPSILRIQQVVRGDSAAYFCASSRDRVADTQYFGPGTRLTVL.

The J gene is TRBJ1-1, the V gene TRBV19; 8 nucleotides align to TRBD1. Germline CDR1 is LNHDA and CDR2 is SQIVND (reference sequence). The CDR3 runs to 14 residues. With 5 bases clipped from V and 6 bases from J, the junction kept 8 bases outside the gene matches. The CDR3 sequence is CASSLQDRVAEAFF. DNA for the CDR3: TGTGCCAGTAGTCTACAGGACAGGGTAGCTGAAGCTTTCTTT.

V and J are TRBV7-8 and TRBJ1-2; tentative D call: TRBD1 (5 bases). V was pared by 1 base and J by 7 bases, with 13 bases between. CDR3 length: 14 amino acids. The germline CDR1 and CDR2 sequences are SGHVS and FQNEAQ. The CDR3 nucleotides read TGTGCCAGCAGCTTAGGCAGGGCGTCAAGTGGCTACACCTTC. Encoded protein: CASSLGRASSGYTF.

The rearrangement uses TRBV7-3 and TRBJ2-3; 9 bases agree with TRBD1. This CDR3 is built from 16 residues. Trimming removed 3 bases from V and 1 base from J; junction bases left unmatched: 5. In germline, CDR1 is SGHTA, CDR2 FQGTGA. The CDR3 DNA sequence: TGTGCCAGCAGCTTGACAGGGGGAATGGGCACAGATACGCAGTATTTT. This sequence encodes CASSLTGGMGTDTQYF.

The sample holds one count of this clone. This chain links TRBV6-1 with TRBJ1-5; no clear D. From germline, CDR1 is MNHNS and CDR2 SASEGT. V shed 3 bases and J shed 7 bases, with 13 bases lying between them. The CDR3 covers 14 residues. CDR3 bases: TGTGCCAGCAGTGATAATCGGGGTGGACAGCCCCAGCATTTT. Translating it yields CASSDNRGGQPQHF.

The chain links TRBV5-1 to TRBJ1-6; 7 bases agree with TRBD1. This CDR3 is built from 19 residues. V gave up 0 bases and J gave up 6 bases; unmatched junction bases: 15. Germline loops: CDR1 SGHRS, CDR2 YFSETQ. The CDR3 coding sequence is TGCGCCAGCAGCTTGGAAGTTATTGGCAGGGGGAATGGTAATTCACCCCTCCACTTT. It encodes CASSLEVIGRGNGNSPLHF. Together with reference TRBV5-1 and TRBJ1-6, the CDR3 gives the full variable domain: KAGVTQTPRYLIKTRGQQVTLSCSPISGHRSVSWYQQTPGQGLQFLFEYFSETQRNKGNFPGRFSGRQFSNSRSEMNVSTLELGDSALYLCASSLEVIGRGNGNSPLHFGNGTRLTVT.

The rearrangement uses TRBV9 and TRBJ2-4; 7 nucleotides align to TRBD1. This CDR3 contains 15 residues. Germline assignment: CDR1 SGDLS and CDR2 YYNGEE. V lost 4 bases to trimming and J lost 1 base; unmatched junction nucleotides: 5. For the CDR3, the DNA is TGTGCCAGCAGCCCCCTGGGACAGGCCAAAAACATTCAGTACTTC. Translated, it gives CASSPLGQAKNIQYF.

The chain couples TRBV6-5 to TRBJ1-4; D call uncertain. The V gene's germline CDR1 is MNHEY and CDR2 SVGAGI. The CDR3 length is 14 residues. Trimming took off 8 bases at V and 5 bases at J, with 15 bases between the two ends. The CDR3 sequence is CASDLGGLNEKLFF. The CDR3 coding sequence is TGTGCCAGCGACCTAGGTGGCCTCAATGAAAAACTGTTTTTT.

The rearrangement joins TRBV20-1 to TRBJ1-5; D possibly corresponds to TRBD1 (5 bases). Trimming pared 3 bases from V and 2 bases from J, leaving 8 bases between. Germline values: CDR1 DFQATT, CDR2 SNEGSKA (reference sequence). The CDR3 is 13 amino acids. Here the CDR3 DNA reads TGCAGTGCTAGTGGGGCAGGCAATCAGCCCCAGCATTTT. It specifies CSASGAGNQPQHF.

The chain uses TRBV9 and TRBJ2-2, with 8 bases matching TRBD2. J gave up 4 bases and V 0 bases, and 2 bases lay outside the gene matches. CDR3 size: 15 residues. The germline CDR1 and CDR2 sequences are SGDLS and YYNGEE. The CDR3 loop reads CASSVVRGGTGELFF. CDR3 nucleotides: TGTGCCAGCAGCGTAGTCCGGGGGGGCACCGGGGAGCTGTTTTTT. Combining the CDR3 with reference TRBV9 and TRBJ2-2 gives the whole variable domain DSGVTQTPKHLITATGQRVTLRCSPRSGDLSVYWYQQSLDQGLQFLIQYYNGEERAKGNILERFSAQQFPDLHSELNLSSLELGDSALYFCASSVVRGGTGELFFGEGSRLTVL.

This clone has a single count. J is TRBJ1-3 and V is TRBV7-3, with D perhaps TRBD1 (5 bases). This CDR3 has 16 amino acids. The V end was cut by 1 base, the J end by 0 bases, with 10 bases between. Germline CDR1 and CDR2: SGHTA and FQGTGA. CDR3 bases: TGTGCCAGCAGCTTAAGCGGGGGAAACTCTGGAAACACCATATATTTT. It encodes CASSLSGGNSGNTIYF.

The rearrangement links TRBV5-1 to TRBJ1-4, with a possible D match to TRBD1 (6 bases). V was cut by 4 bases and J by 8 bases, with 18 bases left in between. The CDR3 runs 15 residues. CDR1 SGHRS and CDR2 YFSETQ come from the germline V gene. CDR3: CASSQGGREEEKLFF. CDR3 coding DNA: TGCGCCAGCAGCCAAGGGGGGAGGGAGGAAGAAAAACTGTTTTTT.

This sequence joins TRBV25-1 and TRBJ2-2; a weak D match, TRBD1 (6 bases). V lost 4 bases to trimming and J lost 2 bases, with 20 bases between them. Germline V gene data show CDR1 as MGHDK and CDR2 as SYGVNS. CDR3 length: 18 residues. Written as DNA, the CDR3 is TGTGCCAGCAGTGCTTACCAGGGGCGCCGAATTAACACCGGGGAGCTGTTTTTT. Translation: CASSAYQGRRINTGELFF.